These T cell receptor beta chains were read from a single sample in a study of T cells in Graves' hyperthyroidism and ophthalmopathy. TCRdb independently ran MiXCR on the multiplex PCR reads; one entry per CDR3 protein. This table has around 700,000 distinct CDR3 sequences, about 17% appearing once. Sequences were obtained from blood. The receptors shown here come from a woman aged 45-60 years with Graves' hyperthyroidism that later progressed to Graves' ophthalmopathy. The conserved cysteine and the conserved F or W are not part of the CDR3 here.

J | V | length | CDR3
TRBJ2-2 | TRBV6-4 | 13 | ASRQTGLNTGELF
TRBJ2-7 | TRBV10-3 | 13 | AINTSGGASYEQY
TRBJ1-2 | TRBV7-8 | 12 | ASSLVAGDYGYT
TRBJ1-3 | TRBV5-1 | 14 | ASSPGGDSSGNTIY
TRBJ2-2 | TRBV2 | 12 | ASSIRGPVGELF
TRBJ1-6 | TRBV13 | 12 | ASRTRQGGAPLH
TRBJ1-1 | TRBV7-3 | 11 | ASSLNRNTEAF
TRBJ2-7 | TRBV27 | 12 | ASSSGGVLYEQY
TRBJ2-5 | TRBV30 | 11 | AWRVRGEETQY
TRBJ1-3 | TRBV4-1 | 13 | ASSQAQGPGNTIY
TRBJ1-1 | TRBV6-9 | 11 | ASSYGQGNSAF
TRBJ1-5 | TRBV12-3/TRBV12-4 | 12 | ASRGDRVDQPQH
TRBJ2-3 | TRBV29-1 | 11 | SVDGGNTDTQY
TRBJ2-1 | TRBV12-3/TRBV12-4 | 13 | ASRPPGTPGNEQF
TRBJ1-1 | TRBV3-1 | 11 | ASTPAANTEAF
TRBJ2-2 | TRBV12-3/TRBV12-4 | 14 | ASSLRQGARTGELF
TRBJ1-1 | TRBV13 | 9 | ASSTNTEAF
TRBJ1-1 | TRBV19 | 13 | ASSTSDILNTEAF
TRBJ1-1 | TRBV2 | 9 | ASQGGTEAF
TRBJ2-1 | TRBV7-2 | 11 | ASSLVNIDEQF
TRBJ1-2 | TRBV5-4 | 12 | ASSGPGQDYGYT
TRBJ1-2 | TRBV29-1 | 13 | SVAPFEQAYYGYT
TRBJ1-1 | TRBV6-1 | 12 | ASRPGQGNTEAF
TRBJ2-2 | TRBV3-1 | 10 | ASSKNTGELF
TRBJ2-7 | TRBV12-3/TRBV12-4 | 11 | ASSGDRIDEQY
TRBJ2-4 | TRBV4-1 | 15 | ASSQGGTQLAKNIQY
TRBJ1-2 | TRBV7-9 | 11 | ASSATGGGGYT
TRBJ1-5 | TRBV5-1 | 14 | ASSPLKQRSNQPQH
TRBJ2-7 | TRBV5-1 | 15 | ASSPVPTSGGAYEQY
TRBJ2-5 | TRBV3-1 | 14 | ASSPAGRALRETQY
TRBJ2-2 | TRBV6-1 | 12 | ASSRTGMAGELF
TRBJ2-5 | TRBV11-2 | 13 | ASSTRLAGGETQY
TRBJ1-5 | TRBV4-2 | 16 | ASSQEVGDSLPNQPQH
TRBJ2-7 | TRBV20-1 | 10 | SAVMAGYEQY